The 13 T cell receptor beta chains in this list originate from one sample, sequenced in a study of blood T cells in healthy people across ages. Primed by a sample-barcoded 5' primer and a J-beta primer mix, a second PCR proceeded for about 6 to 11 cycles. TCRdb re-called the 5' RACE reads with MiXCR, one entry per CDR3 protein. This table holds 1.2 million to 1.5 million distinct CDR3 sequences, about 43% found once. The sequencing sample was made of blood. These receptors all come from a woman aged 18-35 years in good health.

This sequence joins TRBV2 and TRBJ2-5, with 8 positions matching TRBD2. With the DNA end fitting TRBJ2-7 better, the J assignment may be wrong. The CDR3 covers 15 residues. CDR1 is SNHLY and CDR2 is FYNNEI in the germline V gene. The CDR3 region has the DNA TGTGCCAGCAGTGACGGGACTAGGGGTGTCTACGAGCAGTACTTC. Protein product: CASSDGTRGVYEQYF.

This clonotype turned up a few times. The CDR3 loop is CATADLGGQDAYYGYTF. Written as DNA, the CDR3 is TGTGCCACCGCTGATTTGGGGGGGCAGGATGCATACTATGGCTACACCTTC. The chain joins TRBV15 to TRBJ1-2, with D maybe TRBD1 (6 bases). The CDR3 runs to 17 residues. In germline, CDR1 is LNHNV, CDR2 YYDKDF (reference sequence). V was clipped by 8 bases and J by 3 bases, with 25 bases between them.

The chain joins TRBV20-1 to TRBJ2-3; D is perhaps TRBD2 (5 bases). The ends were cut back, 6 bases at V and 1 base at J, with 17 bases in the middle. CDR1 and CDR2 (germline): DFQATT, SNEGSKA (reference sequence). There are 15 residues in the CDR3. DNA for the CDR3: TGCAGTGCCCGAGAGAGGAGGCTCGGCACAGATACGCAGTATTTT. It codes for CSARERRLGTDTQYF.

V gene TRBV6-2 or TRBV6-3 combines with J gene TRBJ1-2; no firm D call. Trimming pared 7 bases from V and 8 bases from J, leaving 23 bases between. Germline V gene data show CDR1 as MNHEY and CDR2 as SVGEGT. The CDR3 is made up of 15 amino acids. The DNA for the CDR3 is TGTGCCAGCATCAAAAGTTCGGGTCGGGGAGCGGGCTACACCTTC. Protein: CASIKSSGRGAGYTF.

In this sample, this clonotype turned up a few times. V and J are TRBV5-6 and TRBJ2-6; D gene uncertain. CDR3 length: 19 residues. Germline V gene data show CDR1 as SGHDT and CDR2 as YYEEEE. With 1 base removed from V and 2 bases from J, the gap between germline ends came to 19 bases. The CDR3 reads CASSLRQWFVSAGANVLTF. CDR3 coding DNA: TGTGCCAGCAGCTTGCGTCAGTGGTTCGTTTCCGCTGGGGCCAACGTCCTGACTTTC.

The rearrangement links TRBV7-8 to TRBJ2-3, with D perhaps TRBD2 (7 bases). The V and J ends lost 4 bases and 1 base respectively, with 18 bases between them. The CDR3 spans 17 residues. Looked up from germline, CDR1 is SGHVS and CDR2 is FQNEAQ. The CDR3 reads CASSSRTDRGGTDTQYF. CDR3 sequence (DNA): TGTGCCAGCAGCTCCCGGACAGACCGGGGGGGCACAGATACGCAGTATTTT.

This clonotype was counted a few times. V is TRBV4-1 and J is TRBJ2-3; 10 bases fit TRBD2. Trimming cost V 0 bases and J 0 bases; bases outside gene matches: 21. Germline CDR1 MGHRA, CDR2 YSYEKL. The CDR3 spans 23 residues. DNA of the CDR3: TGCGCCAGCAGCCAAGAACCCTGGACTAGCGGTTTCGTTGGTGCTGTTAGCACAGATACGCAGTATTTT. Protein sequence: CASSQEPWTSGFVGAVSTDTQYF.

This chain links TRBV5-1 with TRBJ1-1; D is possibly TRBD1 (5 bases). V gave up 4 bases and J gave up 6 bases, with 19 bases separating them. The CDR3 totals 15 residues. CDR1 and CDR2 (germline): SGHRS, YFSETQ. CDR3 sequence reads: CASSLRGRGGSEAFF. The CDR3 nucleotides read TGCGCCAGCAGCCTTAGGGGACGGGGTGGTTCTGAAGCTTTCTTT.

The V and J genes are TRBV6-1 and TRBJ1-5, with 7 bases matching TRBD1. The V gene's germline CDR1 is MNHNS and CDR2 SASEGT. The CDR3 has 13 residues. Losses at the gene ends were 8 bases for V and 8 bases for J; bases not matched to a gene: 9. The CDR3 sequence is CASRRGGLEPQHF. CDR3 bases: TGTGCCAGCCGAAGAGGGGGCCTGGAGCCCCAGCATTTT.

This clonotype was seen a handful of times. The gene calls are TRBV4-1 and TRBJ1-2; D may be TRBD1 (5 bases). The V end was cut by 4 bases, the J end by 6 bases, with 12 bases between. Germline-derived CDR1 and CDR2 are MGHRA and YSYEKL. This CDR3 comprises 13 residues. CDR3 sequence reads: CASSPQGIDGYTF. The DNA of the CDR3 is TGCGCCAGCAGCCCCCAGGGAATAGATGGCTACACCTTC.

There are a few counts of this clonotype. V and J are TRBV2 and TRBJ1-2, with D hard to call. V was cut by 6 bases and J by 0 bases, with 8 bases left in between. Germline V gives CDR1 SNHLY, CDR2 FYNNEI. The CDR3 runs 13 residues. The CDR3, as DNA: TGTGCCAGCAGCGGAGGGACTAACTATGGCTACACCTTC. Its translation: CASSGGTNYGYTF.

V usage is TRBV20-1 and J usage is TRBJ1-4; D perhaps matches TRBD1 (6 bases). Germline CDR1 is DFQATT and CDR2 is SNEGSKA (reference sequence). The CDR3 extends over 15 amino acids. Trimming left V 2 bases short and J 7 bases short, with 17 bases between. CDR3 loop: CSARTGQPGGEKLFF. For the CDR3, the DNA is TGCAGTGCTAGAACTGGACAGCCGGGGGGTGAAAAACTGTTTTTT.

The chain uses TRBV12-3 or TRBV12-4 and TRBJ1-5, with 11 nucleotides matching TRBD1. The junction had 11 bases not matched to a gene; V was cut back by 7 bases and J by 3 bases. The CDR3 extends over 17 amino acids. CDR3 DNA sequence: TGTGCCAGCACTCCTGGTTGGACAGGGGGCTTCAATCAGCCCCAGCATTTT. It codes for CASTPGWTGGFNQPQHF.